Below, one T cell receptor (beta chain) is given with its context. Trimming left V 3 bases short and J 7 bases short, with 4 bases between. Germline V gene data show CDR1 as LGHNT and CDR2 as FRNRAP. This CDR3 contains 11 residues. Methods used by the authors: Nucleated cell counts were estimated from reference gene primer amplification. The assay was immunoSEQ multiplex PCR, and TCRdb's table has in-frame clones only and misses some. The V and J calls and clone size were taken over from that table, and D and trimming were inferred from the DNA. Among some 83,000 clones listed, around 84% were seen once. The record originates from a study of blood T cell repertoires in COVID-19. In the study overall: Specimens from acute and convalescent COVID-19 originated in the United States, Italy and Spain. T cells, B-cell-depleted T cells, or PBMCs provided the cDNA or gDNA that served as material.

This sequence originates from a man aged 80 or over with active or convalescent COVID-19. The chain employs TRBV12-5 and TRBJ2-1; D remains unclear. The sample consisted of peripheral blood. The CDR3 loop is CASGFANEQFF. The CDR3 DNA is TGTGCTAGTGGTTTTGCGAATGAGCAGTTCTTC.